This T cell receptor beta chain was sequenced for a study of identical twins. General study results and limits: Twin pairs had excess sharing that was weaker in beta out-of-frame sequences.

With template switching, a universal primer site was added, and the cDNA carried unique molecular identifiers. Each CDR3 protein is one row after TCRdb ran MiXCR on the 5' RACE reads. The table shows about 100,000 distinct CDR3 sequences, with 5.5% to 7% occurring only once. Germline V gene lookup returns CDR1 DFQATT and CDR2 SNEGSKA (reference sequence). Trimming took 1 base from V and 2 from J; bases not matched to a gene: 5. The CDR3 has 16 residues. This clonotype was detected many times. Its antigen remains unidentified. This TCR was recovered from a woman between 50 and 59 years old in good health. The specimen sequenced was memory T cells sorted from blood. V and J are TRBV20-1 and TRBJ2-1; 10 bases fit TRBD2. CDR3 nucleotide sequence: TGCAGTGCTAGAGTCCGGCTAGCGGGAGCCTACAATGAGCAGTTCTTC. It is translated as CSARVRLAGAYNEQFF.